This entry is about one T cell receptor beta chain. This sample was taken from a study of blood T cell repertoires in COVID-19. Study overall: The United States, Italy and Spain supplied acute and convalescent COVID-19 samples. Sources were T cells, B-cell-depleted T cells, or PBMCs; the material itself was cDNA or gDNA.

Measured with immunoSEQ multiplex PCR; TCRdb has only the in-frame clones, and not every one. This sample has fewer than 250,000 clones, with 65% to 85% found just once. The participants were between about 18 and 100 years old and came from fewer than 25 US areas. Resolution of symptoms, clearance, or two negative PCRs was present in recovered Cohort 3 donors. The ends lost 5 bases at V and 4 bases at J; junction bases unmatched: 11. This CDR3 is built from 15 residues. Germline V gene data show CDR1 as SGHVS and CDR2 as FQNEAQ. The source of this sequence is a woman aged 25 to 45 who had recovered from COVID-19. Sequencing was done on a sample of PBMCs or T cells enriched from blood (not recorded which). V is TRBV7-8 and J is TRBJ2-7, with 7 bases lining up with TRBD2. This chain's CDR3 is CASSPTGGRSYEQYF. The CDR3 DNA sequence: TGTGCCAGCAGCCCGACGGGCGGGAGATCTTACGAGCAGTACTTC.